Described below is a single T cell receptor (beta chain) sequence and its context. The antigen remains unidentified. The data are from a study of cytomegalovirus exposure and HLA in healthy donors. The CDR3 runs to 13 residues. V was trimmed by 6 bases and J by 9 bases, leaving 15 bases between them. Germline V gives CDR1 MNHEY, CDR2 SVGAGI. Overall study results and limits: TRBV6-2, TRBV6-3 and some other V segments were excluded as indistinguishable.

Vbeta (60) and Jbeta (13) primers were used in the PCR. Generated by immunoSEQ multiplex PCR, the TCRdb table keeps only in-frame clones and is missing some. The data hold 110,000 to 150,000 clones, with 70% to 85% observed a single time. The chain has TRBV6-5 and TRBJ2-1; no clear D gene. Material: PBMCs. The receptor was isolated from a woman aged 55-69 years in good health and CMV-seropositive. DNA for the CDR3: TGTGCCAGCAGCCGTCCACCTCGAGGTGAGCAGTTCTTC. It translates to CASSRPPRGEQFF.